The rows below give T cell receptor beta chains drawn from one sample of a study of CD8 T cells in Susac syndrome. Via MiXCR, TCRdb re-called the immunoSEQ multiplex PCR reads, giving one row per CDR3 protein. The sample consists of around 69,000 distinct CDR3 sequences, approximately 93% of them appearing once. The sequenced material came from CD8+ T cells from PBMCs. These receptors all stem from a human donor with Susac syndrome. Both conserved end residues are part of each CDR3. The order of the fields is D gene, clone size, V gene, J gene, CDR3 protein, CDR3 DNA. The D gene is left open where the match is weak. Expanded clones get a size class; other rows say once, few or many, or leave the size out.

D gene: -
clone size: -
V gene: TRBV28
J gene: TRBJ1-4
CDR3 protein: CASSPFQVGYSNEKLFF
CDR3 DNA: TGTGCCAGCAGTCCCTTCCAAGTGGGATATTCTAATGAAAAACTGTTTTTT

D gene: -
clone size: -
V gene: TRBV10-1
J gene: TRBJ2-7
CDR3 protein: CASSEGRGSGYEQYF
CDR3 DNA: TGCGCCAGCAGTGAGGGTCGGGGGAGTGGGTACGAGCAGTACTTC

D gene: -
clone size: -
V gene: TRBV30
J gene: TRBJ1-1
CDR3 protein: CAWGAVTEAFF
CDR3 DNA: TGTGCCTGGGGGGCAGTCACTGAAGCTTTCTTT

D gene: -
clone size: -
V gene: TRBV9
J gene: TRBJ1-1
CDR3 protein: CASSVDGEGGTEAFF
CDR3 DNA: TGTGCCAGCAGCGTAGACGGGGAAGGGGGTACTGAAGCTTTCTTT

D gene: -
clone size: -
V gene: TRBV29-1
J gene: TRBJ2-7
CDR3 protein: CSVLRAYEQYF
CDR3 DNA: TGCAGCGTGCTCAGGGCTTACGAGCAGTACTTC

D gene: TRBD2
clone size: -
V gene: TRBV20-1
J gene: TRBJ2-1
CDR3 protein: CSARRGTSGGNEQFF
CDR3 DNA: TGCAGTGCTAGACGCGGGACTAGCGGGGGAAATGAGCAGTTCTTC

D gene: -
clone size: -
V gene: TRBV5-1
J gene: TRBJ2-1
CDR3 protein: CASSLDREVNEQFF
CDR3 DNA: TGCGCCAGCAGCTTGGACCGGGAAGTCAATGAGCAGTTCTTC

D gene: -
clone size: -
V gene: TRBV24-1
J gene: TRBJ2-3
CDR3 protein: CATSDEAWTDTQYF
CDR3 DNA: TGTGCCACCAGTGACGAGGCGTGGACAGATACGCAGTATTTT

D gene: -
clone size: -
V gene: TRBV2
J gene: TRBJ1-2
CDR3 protein: CASSGSRGNYGYTF
CDR3 DNA: TGTGCCAGCAGTGGATCCCGGGGTAACTATGGCTACACCTTC

D gene: -
clone size: -
V gene: TRBV4-3
J gene: TRBJ2-7
CDR3 protein: CASNPSPRGRLHEQYF
CDR3 DNA: TGCGCCAGCAACCCGTCTCCCAGGGGCAGGCTGCACGAGCAGTACTTC

D gene: -
clone size: -
V gene: TRBV6-2/TRBV6-3
J gene: TRBJ1-1
CDR3 protein: CASSLRPEGAFF
CDR3 DNA: TGTGCCAGCAGTCTCCGGCCGGAGGGAGCTTTCTTT

D gene: -
clone size: -
V gene: TRBV7-9
J gene: TRBJ1-1
CDR3 protein: CASSLNVGANTEAFF
CDR3 DNA: TGTGCCAGCAGCTTAAATGTGGGGGCGAACACTGAAGCTTTCTTT

D gene: TRBD2
clone size: -
V gene: TRBV7-8
J gene: TRBJ2-7
CDR3 protein: CASSLNSGTTYEQYF
CDR3 DNA: TGTGCCAGCAGCTTGAACTCCGGGACTACATACGAGCAGTACTTC

D gene: -
clone size: -
V gene: TRBV12-5
J gene: TRBJ1-1
CDR3 protein: CASGFNVGHRNTEAFF
CDR3 DNA: TGTGCTAGTGGTTTCAATGTGGGACACCGGAACACTGAAGCTTTCTTT

D gene: -
clone size: -
V gene: TRBV5-1
J gene: TRBJ2-1
CDR3 protein: CASSLEGTPNNEQFF
CDR3 DNA: TGCGCCAGCAGCTTGGAAGGGACACCCAACAATGAGCAGTTCTTC

D gene: -
clone size: -
V gene: TRBV18
J gene: TRBJ1-1
CDR3 protein: CASSPRQGQDTEAFF
CDR3 DNA: TGTGCCAGCTCACCACGTCAGGGGCAGGACACTGAAGCTTTCTTT

D gene: -
clone size: -
V gene: TRBV5-4
J gene: TRBJ1-6
CDR3 protein: CASSLAVLRGNGHNSPLHF
CDR3 DNA: TGTGCCAGCAGCTTGGCAGTTTTGCGCGGCAATGGTCATAATTCACCCCTCCACTTT

D gene: TRBD1
clone size: -
V gene: TRBV7-6
J gene: TRBJ2-1
CDR3 protein: CASSLGGQGPYNEQFF
CDR3 DNA: TGTGCCAGCAGCTTAGGGGGACAGGGGCCCTACAATGAGCAGTTCTTC

D gene: -
clone size: -
V gene: TRBV6-6
J gene: TRBJ1-1
CDR3 protein: CASSPSAREAFF
CDR3 DNA: TGTGCCAGCAGTCCCTCAGCCAGGGAGGCTTTCTTT

D gene: -
clone size: -
V gene: TRBV9
J gene: TRBJ2-1
CDR3 protein: CASSVYGRLSGDEQFF
CDR3 DNA: TGTGCCAGCAGCGTATACGGCAGATTATCCGGCGATGAGCAGTTCTTC

D gene: TRBD1
clone size: -
V gene: TRBV4-1
J gene: TRBJ1-6
CDR3 protein: CASSQTGGRNNSPLHF
CDR3 DNA: TGCGCCAGCAGCCAAACAGGGGGCCGAAATAATTCACCCCTCCACTTT

D gene: -
clone size: -
V gene: TRBV15
J gene: TRBJ1-1
CDR3 protein: CATSRDPRDTEAFF
CDR3 DNA: TGTGCCACCAGCAGAGATCCAAGGGACACTGAAGCTTTCTTT

D gene: TRBD2
clone size: once
V gene: TRBV29-1
J gene: TRBJ2-1
CDR3 protein: CSVVSGGGLNYNEQFF
CDR3 DNA: TGCAGCGTTGTTTCGGGGGGGGGCCTTAACTACAATGAGCAGTTCTTC

D gene: TRBD2
clone size: -
V gene: TRBV30
J gene: TRBJ2-7
CDR3 protein: CAWNGLAGDYEQYF
CDR3 DNA: TGTGCCTGGAACGGACTAGCGGGAGACTACGAGCAGTACTTC

D gene: -
clone size: -
V gene: TRBV4-1
J gene: TRBJ1-2
CDR3 protein: CASSQVILADNYGYTF
CDR3 DNA: TGCGCCAGCAGCCAAGTGATATTGGCAGATAACTATGGCTACACCTTC

D gene: TRBD1
clone size: -
V gene: TRBV5-4
J gene: TRBJ1-4
CDR3 protein: CASSLGQATNEKLFF
CDR3 DNA: TGTGCCAGCAGCCTTGGACAGGCAACTAATGAAAAACTGTTTTTT

D gene: TRBD1
clone size: -
V gene: TRBV11-2
J gene: TRBJ2-1
CDR3 protein: CASSPGTGIFNEQFF
CDR3 DNA: TGTGCCAGCAGCCCGGGGACAGGGATATTCAATGAGCAGTTCTTC

D gene: -
clone size: -
V gene: TRBV30
J gene: TRBJ2-7
CDR3 protein: CAWSGGTSFMGQYF
CDR3 DNA: TGTGCCTGGAGTGGGGGAACCTCCTTTATGGGGCAGTACTTC

D gene: TRBD1
clone size: -
V gene: TRBV20-1
J gene: TRBJ2-2
CDR3 protein: CSAIPSDRGVTGELFF
CDR3 DNA: TGCAGTGCTATCCCCAGTGACAGGGGGGTCACCGGGGAGCTGTTTTTT

D gene: -
clone size: -
V gene: TRBV7-2
J gene: TRBJ2-3
CDR3 protein: CASSLDISGTFRGDTQYF
CDR3 DNA: TGTGCCAGCAGCTTAGATATCTCCGGGACATTCAGGGGTGATACGCAGTATTTT

D gene: TRBD2
clone size: -
V gene: TRBV5-6
J gene: TRBJ2-1
CDR3 protein: CASSTGLAVISSYNEQFF
CDR3 DNA: TGTGCCAGCAGCACCGGGCTAGCGGTAATCAGCTCCTACAATGAGCAGTTCTTC

D gene: TRBD1
clone size: -
V gene: TRBV6-2/TRBV6-3
J gene: TRBJ2-1
CDR3 protein: CASTKGTGADEQFF
CDR3 DNA: TGTGCCAGCACCAAAGGGACAGGGGCCGATGAGCAGTTCTTC

D gene: TRBD1
clone size: -
V gene: TRBV6-5
J gene: TRBJ1-2
CDR3 protein: CASSDGTGYGYTF
CDR3 DNA: TGTGCCAGCAGTGACGGGACAGGCTATGGCTACACCTTC

D gene: TRBD2
clone size: -
V gene: TRBV29-1
J gene: TRBJ2-7
CDR3 protein: CSVVSGTGGRALDEQYF
CDR3 DNA: TGCAGCGTTGTGAGTGGGACTGGCGGGAGGGCCCTGGACGAGCAGTACTTC

D gene: -
clone size: -
V gene: TRBV9
J gene: TRBJ2-7
CDR3 protein: CASSVEDSAYEQYF
CDR3 DNA: TGTGCCAGCAGCGTAGAAGACAGCGCCTACGAGCAGTACTTC

D gene: -
clone size: -
V gene: TRBV28
J gene: TRBJ2-1
CDR3 protein: CASSIPGTTSSYNEQFF
CDR3 DNA: TGTGCCAGCAGTATCCCCGGGACAACTAGCTCCTACAATGAGCAGTTCTTC